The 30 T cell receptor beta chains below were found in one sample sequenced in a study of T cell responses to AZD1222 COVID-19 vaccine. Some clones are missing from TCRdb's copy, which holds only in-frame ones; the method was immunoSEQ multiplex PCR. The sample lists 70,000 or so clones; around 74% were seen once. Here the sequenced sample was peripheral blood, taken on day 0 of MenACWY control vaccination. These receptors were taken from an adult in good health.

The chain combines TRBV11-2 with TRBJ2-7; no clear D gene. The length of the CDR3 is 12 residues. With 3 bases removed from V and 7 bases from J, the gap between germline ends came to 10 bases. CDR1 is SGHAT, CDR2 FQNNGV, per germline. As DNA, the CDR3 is TGTGCCAGCAGCTTGGGCCCAGGTGAGCAGTACTTC. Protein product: CASSLGPGEQYF.

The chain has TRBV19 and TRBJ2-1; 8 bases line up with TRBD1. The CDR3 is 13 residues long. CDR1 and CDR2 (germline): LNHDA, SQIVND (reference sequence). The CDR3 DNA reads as TGTGCTACTGGACAGGGTATTTACAATGAGCAGTTCTTC. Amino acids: CATGQGIYNEQFF.

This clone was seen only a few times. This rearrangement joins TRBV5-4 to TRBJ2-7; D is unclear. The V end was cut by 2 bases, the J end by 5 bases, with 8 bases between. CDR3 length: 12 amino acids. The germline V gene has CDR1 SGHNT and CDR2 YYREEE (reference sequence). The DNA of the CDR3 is TGTGCCAGCAGCTTTGGAAGGAACGAGCAGTACTTC. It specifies CASSFGRNEQYF.

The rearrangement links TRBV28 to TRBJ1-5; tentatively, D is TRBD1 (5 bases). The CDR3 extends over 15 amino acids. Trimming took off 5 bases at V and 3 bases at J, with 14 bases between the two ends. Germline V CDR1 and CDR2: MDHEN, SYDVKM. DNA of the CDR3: TGTGCCAGCAGTCCCGGGACTGCTCTCAATCAGCCCCAGCATTTT. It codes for CASSPGTALNQPQHF.

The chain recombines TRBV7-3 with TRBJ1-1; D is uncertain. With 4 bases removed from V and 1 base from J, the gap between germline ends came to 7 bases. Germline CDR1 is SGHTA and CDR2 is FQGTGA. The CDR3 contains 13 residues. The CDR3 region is CASSSEWNTEAFF. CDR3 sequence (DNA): TGTGCCAGCAGCTCCGAATGGAACACTGAAGCTTTCTTT.

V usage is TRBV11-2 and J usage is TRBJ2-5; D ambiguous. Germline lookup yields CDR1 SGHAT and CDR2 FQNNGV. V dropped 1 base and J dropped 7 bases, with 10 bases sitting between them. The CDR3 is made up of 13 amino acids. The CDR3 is CASSLGAEATQYF. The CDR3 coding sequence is TGTGCCAGCAGCTTAGGGGCCGAAGCGACCCAGTACTTC. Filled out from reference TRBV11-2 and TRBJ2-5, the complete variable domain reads EAGVAQSPRYKIIEKRQSVAFWCNPISGHATLYWYQQILGQGPKLLIQFQNNGVVDDSQLPKDRFSAERLKGVDSTLKIQPAKLEDSAVYLCASSLGAEATQYFGPGTRLLVL.

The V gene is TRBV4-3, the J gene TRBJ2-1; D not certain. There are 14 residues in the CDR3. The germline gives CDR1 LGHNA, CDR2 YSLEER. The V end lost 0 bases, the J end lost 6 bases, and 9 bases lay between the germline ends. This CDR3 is CASSQDTSRNEQFF. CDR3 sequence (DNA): TGCGCCAGCAGCCAAGATACTTCACGCAATGAGCAGTTCTTC.

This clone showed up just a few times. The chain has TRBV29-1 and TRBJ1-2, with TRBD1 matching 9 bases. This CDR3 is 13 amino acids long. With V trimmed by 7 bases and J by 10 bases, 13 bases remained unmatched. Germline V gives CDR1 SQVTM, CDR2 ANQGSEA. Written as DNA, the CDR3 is TGCAGCGCCGGGACAGGGAGGGGAAAGGACTACACCTTC. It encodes CSAGTGRGKDYTF. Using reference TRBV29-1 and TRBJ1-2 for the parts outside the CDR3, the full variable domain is SAVISQKPSRDICQRGTSLTIQCQVDSQVTMMFWYRQQPGQSLTLIATANQGSEATYESGFVIDKFPISRPNLTFSTLTVSNMSPEDSSIYLCSAGTGRGKDYTFGSGTRLTVV.

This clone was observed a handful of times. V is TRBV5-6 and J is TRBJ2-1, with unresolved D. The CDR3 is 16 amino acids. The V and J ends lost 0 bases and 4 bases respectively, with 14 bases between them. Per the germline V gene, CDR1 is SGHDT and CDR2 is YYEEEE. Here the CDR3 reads CASSLAGARLYNEQFF. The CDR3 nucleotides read TGTGCCAGCAGCTTGGCCGGAGCCCGCCTGTACAATGAGCAGTTCTTC. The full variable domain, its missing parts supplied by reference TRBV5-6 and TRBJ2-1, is DAGVTQSPTHLIKTRGQQVTLRCSPKSGHDTVSWYQQALGQGPQFIFQYYEEEERQRGNFPDRFSGHQFPNYSSELNVNALLLGDSALYLCASSLAGARLYNEQFFGPGTRLTVL.

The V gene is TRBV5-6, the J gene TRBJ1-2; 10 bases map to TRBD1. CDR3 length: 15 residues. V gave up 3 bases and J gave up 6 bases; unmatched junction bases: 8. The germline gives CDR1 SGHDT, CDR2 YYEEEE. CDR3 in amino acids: CASSSLGTGDHGYTF. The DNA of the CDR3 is TGTGCCAGCAGCTCACTCGGGACAGGGGACCATGGCTACACCTTC.

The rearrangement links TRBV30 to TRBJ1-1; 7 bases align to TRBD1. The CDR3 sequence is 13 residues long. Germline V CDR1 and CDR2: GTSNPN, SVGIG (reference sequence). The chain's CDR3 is CARRDRSNTEAFF. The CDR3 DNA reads TGTGCACGAAGGGACAGATCGAACACTGAAGCTTTCTTT.

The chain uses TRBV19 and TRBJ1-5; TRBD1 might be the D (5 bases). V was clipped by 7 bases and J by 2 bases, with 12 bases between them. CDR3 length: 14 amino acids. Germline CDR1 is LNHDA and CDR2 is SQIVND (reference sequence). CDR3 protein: CASMGWGGNQPQHF. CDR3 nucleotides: TGTGCCAGTATGGGGTGGGGCGGCAATCAGCCCCAGCATTTT.

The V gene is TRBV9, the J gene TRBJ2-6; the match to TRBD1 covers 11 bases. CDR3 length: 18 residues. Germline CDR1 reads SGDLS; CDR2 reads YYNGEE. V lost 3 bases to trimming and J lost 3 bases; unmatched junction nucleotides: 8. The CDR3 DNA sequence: TGTGCCAGCAGCGCCCGGGACAGGGGGTACGATGGGGCCAACGTCCTGACTTTC. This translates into CASSARDRGYDGANVLTF.

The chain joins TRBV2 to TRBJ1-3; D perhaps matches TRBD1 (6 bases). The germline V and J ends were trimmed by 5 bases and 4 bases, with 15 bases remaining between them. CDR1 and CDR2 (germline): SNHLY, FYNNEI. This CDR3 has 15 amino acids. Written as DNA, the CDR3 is TGTGCCAGCAGTCCAACAGGGTTACCAGGAAACACCATATATTTT. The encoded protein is CASSPTGLPGNTIYF.

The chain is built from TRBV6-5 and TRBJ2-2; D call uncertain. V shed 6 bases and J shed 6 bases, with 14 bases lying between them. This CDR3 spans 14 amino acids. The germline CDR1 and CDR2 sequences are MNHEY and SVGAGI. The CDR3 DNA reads TGTGCCAGCAGACCGGCAGGAGAGGCCGGGGAGCTGTTTTTT. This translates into CASRPAGEAGELFF.

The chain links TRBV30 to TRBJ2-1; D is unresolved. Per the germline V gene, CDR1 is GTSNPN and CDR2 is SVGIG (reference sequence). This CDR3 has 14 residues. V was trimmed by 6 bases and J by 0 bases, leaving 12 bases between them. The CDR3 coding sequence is TGTGCCTGCAGATCTCCTAGCTCCTACAATGAGCAGTTCTTC. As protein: CACRSPSSYNEQFF.

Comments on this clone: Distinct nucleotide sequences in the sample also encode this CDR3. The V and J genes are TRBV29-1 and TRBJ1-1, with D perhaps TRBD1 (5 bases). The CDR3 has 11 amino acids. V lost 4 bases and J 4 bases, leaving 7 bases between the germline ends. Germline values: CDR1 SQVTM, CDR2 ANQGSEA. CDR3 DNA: TGCAGCGTTGTGGGGGGCACTGAAGCTTTCTTT. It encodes CSVVGGTEAFF.

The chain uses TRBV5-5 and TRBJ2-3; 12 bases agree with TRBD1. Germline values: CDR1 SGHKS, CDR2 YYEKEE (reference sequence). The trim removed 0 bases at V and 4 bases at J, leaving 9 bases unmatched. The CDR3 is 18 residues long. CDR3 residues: CASSLGSGTGGTPDTQYF. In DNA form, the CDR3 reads TGTGCCAGCAGCTTGGGCTCCGGGACAGGGGGCACGCCAGATACGCAGTATTTT.

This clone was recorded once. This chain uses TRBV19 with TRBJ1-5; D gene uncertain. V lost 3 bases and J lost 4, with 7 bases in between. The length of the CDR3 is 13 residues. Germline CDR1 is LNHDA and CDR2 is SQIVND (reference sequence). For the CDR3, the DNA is TGTGCCAGTAGTATCCAGGCTAATCAGCCCCAGCATTTT. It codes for CASSIQANQPQHF.

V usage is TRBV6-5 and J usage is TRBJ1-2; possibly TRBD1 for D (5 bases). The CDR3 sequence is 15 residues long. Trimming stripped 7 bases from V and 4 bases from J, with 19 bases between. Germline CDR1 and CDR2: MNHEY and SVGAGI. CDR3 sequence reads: CASNFGQGSSYGYTF. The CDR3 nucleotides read TGTGCCAGCAATTTTGGTCAGGGATCTAGCTATGGCTACACCTTC.

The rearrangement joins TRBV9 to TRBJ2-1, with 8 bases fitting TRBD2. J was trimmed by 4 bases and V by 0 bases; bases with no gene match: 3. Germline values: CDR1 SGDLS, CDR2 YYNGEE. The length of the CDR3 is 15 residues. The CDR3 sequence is CASSVDGGAYNEQFF. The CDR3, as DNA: TGTGCCAGCAGCGTAGACGGGGGGGCTTACAATGAGCAGTTCTTC.

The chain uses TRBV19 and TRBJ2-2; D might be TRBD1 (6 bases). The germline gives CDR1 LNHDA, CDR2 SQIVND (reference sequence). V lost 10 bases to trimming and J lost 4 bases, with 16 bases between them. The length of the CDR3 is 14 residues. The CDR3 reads CATRQAPVTGELFF. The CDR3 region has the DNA TGTGCCACCCGACAGGCCCCGGTCACCGGGGAGCTGTTTTTT.

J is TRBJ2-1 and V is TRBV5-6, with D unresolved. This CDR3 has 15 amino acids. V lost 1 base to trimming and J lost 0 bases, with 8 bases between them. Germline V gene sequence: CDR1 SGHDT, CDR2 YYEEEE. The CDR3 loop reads CASSLFEFSYNEQFF. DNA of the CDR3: TGTGCCAGCAGCTTGTTTGAATTCTCCTACAATGAGCAGTTCTTC.

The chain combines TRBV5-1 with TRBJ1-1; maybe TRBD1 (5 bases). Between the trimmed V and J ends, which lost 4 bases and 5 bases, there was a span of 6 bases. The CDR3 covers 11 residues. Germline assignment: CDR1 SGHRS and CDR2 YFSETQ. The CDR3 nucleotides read TGCGCCAGCAGCCGGGGGACTGAAGCTTTCTTT. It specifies CASSRGTEAFF. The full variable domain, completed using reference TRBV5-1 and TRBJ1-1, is KAGVTQTPRYLIKTRGQQVTLSCSPISGHRSVSWYQQTPGQGLQFLFEYFSETQRNKGNFPGRFSGRQFSNSRSEMNVSTLELGDSALYLCASSRGTEAFFGQGTRLTVV.

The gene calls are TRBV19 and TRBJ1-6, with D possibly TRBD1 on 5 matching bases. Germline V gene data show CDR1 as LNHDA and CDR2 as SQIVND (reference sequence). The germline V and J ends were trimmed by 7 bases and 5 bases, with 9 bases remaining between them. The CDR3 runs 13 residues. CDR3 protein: CASTGGDNSPLHF. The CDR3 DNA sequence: TGTGCCAGTACCGGGGGGGATAATTCACCCCTCCACTTT.

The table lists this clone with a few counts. This CDR3 reads CASGGPSDSTDTQYF. The CDR3 DNA reads TGCGCCAGCGGGGGGCCCTCCGATAGCACAGATACGCAGTATTTT. V usage is TRBV5-1 and J usage is TRBJ2-3, with D perhaps assigned TRBD1 or TRBD2 (6 bases each). The CDR3 is 15 residues long. The germline V gene encodes CDR1 SGHRS and CDR2 YFSETQ. V was shortened by 7 bases and J by 0 bases, with 15 bases between the two germline ends. The full variable domain, rest sourced from reference TRBV5-1 and TRBJ2-3, is KAGVTQTPRYLIKTRGQQVTLSCSPISGHRSVSWYQQTPGQGLQFLFEYFSETQRNKGNFPGRFSGRQFSNSRSEMNVSTLELGDSALYLCASGGPSDSTDTQYFGPGTRLTVL.

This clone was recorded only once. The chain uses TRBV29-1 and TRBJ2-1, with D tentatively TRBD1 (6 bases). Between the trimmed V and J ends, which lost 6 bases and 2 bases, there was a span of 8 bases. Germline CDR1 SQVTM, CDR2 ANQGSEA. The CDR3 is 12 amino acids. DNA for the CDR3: TGCAGCGTGGGGGCAGCCTACAATGAGCAGTTCTTC. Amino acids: CSVGAAYNEQFF.

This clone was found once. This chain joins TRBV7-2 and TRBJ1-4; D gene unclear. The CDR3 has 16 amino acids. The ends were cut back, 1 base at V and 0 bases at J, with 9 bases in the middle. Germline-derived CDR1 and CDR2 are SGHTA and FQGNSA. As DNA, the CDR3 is TGTGCCAGCAGCTTAGGCCAAAGGACAACTAATGAAAAACTGTTTTTT. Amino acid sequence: CASSLGQRTTNEKLFF.

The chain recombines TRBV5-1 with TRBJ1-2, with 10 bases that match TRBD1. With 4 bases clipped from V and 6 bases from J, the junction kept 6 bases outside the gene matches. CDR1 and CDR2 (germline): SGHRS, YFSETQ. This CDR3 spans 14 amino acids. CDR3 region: CASSLDRGHDGYTF. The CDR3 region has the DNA TGCGCCAGCAGCCTCGACAGGGGGCACGATGGCTACACCTTC. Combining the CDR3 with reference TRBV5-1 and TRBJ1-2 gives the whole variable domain KAGVTQTPRYLIKTRGQQVTLSCSPISGHRSVSWYQQTPGQGLQFLFEYFSETQRNKGNFPGRFSGRQFSNSRSEMNVSTLELGDSALYLCASSLDRGHDGYTFGSGTRLTVV.

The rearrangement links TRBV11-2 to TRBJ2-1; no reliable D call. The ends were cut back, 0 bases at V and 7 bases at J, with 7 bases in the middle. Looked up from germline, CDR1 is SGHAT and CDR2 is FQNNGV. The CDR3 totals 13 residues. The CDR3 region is CASSLDRPNEQFF. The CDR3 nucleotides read TGTGCCAGCAGCTTAGATCGCCCGAATGAGCAGTTCTTC.